The T cell receptor beta chain under discussion was sequenced for a study of technical replicates of blood from four donors. Profiling relied on immunoSEQ multiplex PCR, and the TCRdb table lists in-frame clones only, not all of them. This table holds tens of thousands of clones, approximately 96% found once. The CDR3 has 16 amino acids. V lost 3 bases to trimming and J lost 2 bases, with 16 bases between them. Looked up from germline, CDR1 is SGHAT and CDR2 is FQDESV (reference sequence). Specimen: T cells isolated from PBMCs. The receptor comes from a human donor in good health. The chain uses TRBV11-1 and TRBJ1-2, with D possibly TRBD1 on 6 matching bases. CDR3 region: CASSFFGLRGNYGYTF. In DNA form, the CDR3 reads TGTGCCAGCAGCTTTTTCGGGTTAAGGGGGAACTATGGCTACACCTTC.